The TCR beta chain described here comes from a study of blood T cells in healthy people across ages. The V segment lost 6 bases and the J segment 4 bases; nucleotides outside the gene matches: 3. Per the germline V gene, CDR1 is SGHTA and CDR2 is FQGTGA. The CDR3 spans 13 residues. There are many counts of this clonotype. No antigen is known for it. Investigators took about 10 milliliters of peripheral blood from every donor. The study, taken as a whole, reports: There were more naive CD4+ cells and higher diversity in long-lived donors than in aged donors.

Then a second PCR, running about 6 to 12 cycles, was carried out with a sample-barcoded 5' primer and a J-beta primer mix. Every cDNA was tagged by a template-switch adaptor with 12 random nucleotides. From the 5' RACE reads, TCRdb called clonotypes with MiXCR, one entry per CDR3 protein. There are about 1.8 million distinct CDR3 sequences in the sample; less than 50% occur only once, and over 2% lies in the top ten. The chain couples TRBV7-3 to TRBJ2-3; 8 bases are shared with TRBD1. Sequenced: blood. This receptor was identified in a middle-aged woman in good health. The CDR3 loop is CASSPGGADTQYF. The CDR3 region has the DNA TGTGCCAGCAGTCCAGGGGGCGCAGATACGCAGTATTTT.